What follows are 25 T cell receptor beta chains derived from one specimen sequenced in a study of radiation and T cells in renal cell carcinoma. Sample treatment: 15 Gy SBRT to primary tumor, nephrectomy 4 weeks later. TCRdb's copy holds only in-frame clones and misses some; the assay was immunoSEQ multiplex PCR. The data show under 20,000 clones, just over 60% seen once. Source: tumor tissue, taken from a patient whose treatment included radiotherapy and nephrectomy. These receptors originate from a woman in her seventies with renal cell carcinoma.

The V call is TRBV7-2, the J call TRBJ2-5; tentative D call: TRBD1 (6 bases). The CDR3 extends over 13 amino acids. In germline, CDR1 is SGHTA, CDR2 FQGNSA. The V end lost 2 bases, the J end lost 9 bases, and 13 bases lay between the germline ends. The CDR3 sequence is CASSLNRENSQYF. Here the CDR3 DNA reads TGTGCCAGCAGCTTAAACAGGGAGAATTCCCAGTACTTC.

The J gene is TRBJ2-1, the V gene TRBV14; 11 bases fit TRBD1. Germline V gene data show CDR1 as SGHDN and CDR2 as FVKESK. V dropped 2 bases and J dropped 5; count of bases not matched to a gene: 5. This CDR3 spans 16 amino acids. Here the CDR3 DNA reads TGTGCCAGCAGCCAAATCCCGGGACAGGGGGACAATGAGCAGTTCTTC. It codes for CASSQIPGQGDNEQFF.

The chain has TRBV11-3 and TRBJ2-3; TRBD2 might be the D (7 bases). Germline V gene data show CDR1 as SGHNT and CDR2 as YENEEA. This CDR3 contains 16 residues. V was trimmed by 1 base and J by 5 bases, leaving 16 bases between them. Written as DNA, the CDR3 is TGTGCCAGCAGCTTAGGCGTCGGGGGGCCGGGAGATACGCAGTATTTT. Translation: CASSLGVGGPGDTQYF. The whole variable domain, remainder taken from reference TRBV11-3 and TRBJ2-3, is EAGVVQSPRYKIIEKKQPVAFWCNPISGHNTLYWYLQNLGQGPELLIRYENEEAVDDSQLPKDRFSAERLKGVDSTLKIQPAELGDSAVYLCASSLGVGGPGDTQYFGPGTRLTVL.

This rearrangement joins TRBV29-1 to TRBJ2-7; D possibly uses TRBD1 or TRBD2 (5 bases each). Deletions cut 0 bases from V and 3 bases from J, with 15 bases between. The CDR3 sequence is 15 residues long. CDR1 and CDR2 from the germline V gene are SQVTM and ANQGSEA. The CDR3 loop is CSVEDGWGSRYEQYF. The CDR3 DNA follows: TGCAGCGTTGAAGACGGTTGGGGGAGTCGCTACGAGCAGTACTTC.

The rearrangement links TRBV19 to TRBJ2-2; no definite D call. Germline V gene sequence: CDR1 LNHDA, CDR2 SQIVND (reference sequence). Deletions cut 6 bases from V and 6 bases from J, with 14 bases between. The CDR3 runs 14 residues. CDR3 residues: CASSPLGKPGELFF. For the CDR3, the DNA is TGTGCCAGTAGCCCGCTGGGAAAACCCGGGGAGCTGTTTTTT.

This chain links TRBV6-6 with TRBJ2-7; D is unresolved. The germline V gene has CDR1 MNHNY and CDR2 SVGAGI (reference sequence). The CDR3 has 13 residues. V lost 0 bases and J 5 bases, leaving 8 bases between the germline ends. The DNA of the CDR3 is TGTGCCAGCAGTTACTCGAACGTAGACGAGCAGTACTTC. Protein sequence: CASSYSNVDEQYF.

This clone was picked up one time. The rearrangement uses TRBV15 and TRBJ1-1; D not certain. The CDR3 has 15 residues. Per the germline V gene, CDR1 is LNHNV and CDR2 is YYDKDF (reference sequence). V was trimmed by 1 base and J by 1 base, leaving 10 bases between them. The CDR3 spells CATSRAAGSNTEAFF. Here the CDR3 DNA reads TGTGCCACCAGCAGAGCGGCAGGCTCGAACACTGAAGCTTTCTTT.

This chain uses TRBV28 with TRBJ1-5, with D unresolved. Trimming took 3 bases from V and 4 from J, leaving 16 bases between them. Germline CDR1 reads MDHEN; CDR2 reads SYDVKM. This CDR3 is 16 amino acids long. This CDR3 reads CASSFYLGDFNQPQHF. The CDR3 region has the DNA TGTGCCAGCAGTTTTTACTTGGGAGACTTTAATCAGCCCCAGCATTTT. The whole variable domain, filled in from reference TRBV28 and TRBJ1-5, reads DVKVTQSSRYLVKRTGEKVFLECVQDMDHENMFWYRQDPGLGLRLIYFSYDVKMKEKGDIPEGYSVSREKKERFSLILESASTNQTSMYLCASSFYLGDFNQPQHFGDGTRLSIL.

This chain uses TRBV19 with TRBJ2-5, with 8 bases lining up with TRBD1. The CDR3 spans 18 residues. CDR1 and CDR2 from the germline V gene are LNHDA and SQIVND (reference sequence). The J segment lost 1 base and the V segment lost 2 bases, leaving 12 bases of the junction unmatched. The CDR3 loop reads CASSISAGGKLFQETQYF. In DNA form, the CDR3 reads TGTGCCAGTAGTATATCGGCAGGGGGCAAGTTATTCCAAGAGACCCAGTACTTC.

This chain links TRBV6-1 with TRBJ2-1, with 7 bases identical to TRBD2. Germline-derived CDR1 and CDR2 are MNHNS and SASEGT. The V and J ends lost 2 bases and 2 bases, in that order; junction bases with no gene match: 3. The length of the CDR3 is 15 residues. The CDR3 here is CASSETSEAYNEQFF. CDR3 sequence (DNA): TGTGCCAGCAGTGAAACTAGCGAAGCCTACAATGAGCAGTTCTTC.

The chain employs TRBV30 and TRBJ2-7; D unresolved. Germline assignment: CDR1 GTSNPN and CDR2 SVGIG (reference sequence). The ends were cut back, 4 bases at V and 2 bases at J, with 9 bases in the middle. This CDR3 has 12 residues. The CDR3 sequence is CAWIDGPYEQYF. The CDR3 DNA follows: TGTGCCTGGATAGACGGCCCCTACGAGCAGTACTTC.

The chain is built from TRBV5-4 and TRBJ2-3, with 10 bases lining up with TRBD1. Germline assignment: CDR1 SGHNT and CDR2 YYREEE (reference sequence). The CDR3 sequence is 15 residues long. The V segment lost 4 bases and the J segment 5 bases; nucleotides outside the gene matches: 7. CDR3 DNA sequence: TGTGCCAGCAGCCGCCAAGGGACAGGGGAAGATACGCAGTATTTT. Its translation is CASSRQGTGEDTQYF.

A single count supports this clone. The V gene is TRBV28, the J gene TRBJ1-6; possible D gene TRBD1, 5 bases. The germline V and J ends were trimmed by 10 bases and 4 bases, with 14 bases remaining between them. CDR3 length equals 14 residues. The germline gives CDR1 MDHEN, CDR2 SYDVKM. The DNA of the CDR3 is TGTGCCACGAGCCGGGACTTGTATAATTCACCCCTCCACTTT. It translates to CATSRDLYNSPLHF. The full variable domain, completed using reference TRBV28 and TRBJ1-6, is DVKVTQSSRYLVKRTGEKVFLECVQDMDHENMFWYRQDPGLGLRLIYFSYDVKMKEKGDIPEGYSVSREKKERFSLILESASTNQTSMYLCATSRDLYNSPLHFGNGTRLTVT.

This clone was picked up a small number of times. The chain links TRBV7-9 to TRBJ2-7, with D uncertain. From germline, CDR1 is SEHNR and CDR2 FQNEAQ (reference sequence). V lost 1 base, J lost 4 bases, and 5 bases lay in between. The CDR3 sequence is 12 residues long. In DNA, the CDR3 is TGTGCCAGCAGCTTAGTGGGGTACGAGCAGTACTTC. It yields the protein CASSLVGYEQYF.

The chain joins TRBV9 to TRBJ2-1; D is perhaps TRBD1 (5 bases). The germline V gene encodes CDR1 SGDLS and CDR2 YYNGEE. Trimming removed 0 bases from V and 10 bases from J, with 11 bases in between. The CDR3 consists of 13 residues. CDR3 loop: CASSVGGRAEQFF. The DNA for the CDR3 is TGTGCCAGCAGCGTAGGGGGCCGGGCAGAGCAGTTCTTC.

This clone was observed a few times. Distinct nucleotide sequences in the sample also encode this CDR3. This chain uses TRBV30 with TRBJ1-5; 7 bases map to TRBD1. Germline CDR1 and CDR2: GTSNPN and SVGIG (reference sequence). J lost 2 bases, V lost 5 bases, and 3 bases had no gene match. The CDR3 runs to 13 residues. The chain's CDR3 is CAWGGTGNQPQHF. The CDR3 DNA reads TGTGCCTGGGGTGGGACAGGCAATCAGCCCCAGCATTTT.

This clone has a single count. The chain's CDR3 is CASSWQGIIYGYTF. The CDR3 nucleotides read TGTGCCAGCAGCTGGCAGGGTATTATCTATGGCTACACCTTC. This sequence joins TRBV5-6 and TRBJ1-2; possible D gene TRBD1, 5 bases. V lost 3 bases to trimming and J lost 4 bases, with 13 bases between them. CDR1 and CDR2 from the germline V gene are SGHDT and YYEEEE. The CDR3 is 14 residues long.

V usage is TRBV5-1 and J usage is TRBJ2-3; 10 nucleotides line up with TRBD2. This CDR3 has 14 amino acids. Germline V gives CDR1 SGHRS, CDR2 YFSETQ. J lost 5 bases, V lost 4 bases, and 4 bases had no gene match. The DNA of the CDR3 is TGCGCCAGCAGCCCGCAGCGGGGGGGAGATACGCAGTATTTT. This codes for CASSPQRGGDTQYF. Full variable domain (remainder filled in from reference TRBV5-1 and TRBJ2-3): KAGVTQTPRYLIKTRGQQVTLSCSPISGHRSVSWYQQTPGQGLQFLFEYFSETQRNKGNFPGRFSGRQFSNSRSEMNVSTLELGDSALYLCASSPQRGGDTQYFGPGTRLTVL.

This clone was seen only a few times. The J gene is TRBJ2-7, the V gene TRBV5-1, with TRBD1 as a possible D gene (5 bases). CDR1 and CDR2 (germline): SGHRS, YFSETQ. This CDR3 contains 14 residues. Between the trimmed V and J ends, which lost 0 bases and 6 bases, there was a span of 13 bases. The CDR3 region has the DNA TGCGCCAGCAGCTTGGTGGCAGGGATGGGCGAGCAGTACTTC. As protein: CASSLVAGMGEQYF.

The chain is built from TRBV7-6 and TRBJ2-7; no clear D. V shed 5 bases and J shed 7 bases, with 15 bases lying between them. Germline V gives CDR1 SGHVS, CDR2 FNYEAQ. The length of the CDR3 is 13 residues. The CDR3 DNA follows: TGTGCCAGCAGCCCCCGTGCCGTGGGGGAGCAGTACTTC. Translated, it gives CASSPRAVGEQYF.

This clone was recorded only once. The chain uses TRBV7-9 and TRBJ2-5; a possible D gene is TRBD2 (6 bases). CDR1 SEHNR and CDR2 FQNEAQ come from the germline V gene (reference sequence). Deletions cut 0 bases from V and 5 bases from J, with 13 bases between. The CDR3 has 15 amino acids. The CDR3 DNA reads TGTGCCAGCAGCTTAGCGCGGGCCAGCGGGGAGACCCAGTACTTC. It encodes CASSLARASGETQYF.

In its sample, this clone is medium-sized. The genes are TRBV7-2 and TRBJ1-6; 7 bases match TRBD1. J lost 9 bases, V lost 4 bases, and 15 bases had no gene match. CDR3 size: 17 residues. The germline CDR1 and CDR2 sequences are SGHTA and FQGNSA. The CDR3 protein is CASSSHDQGGSSSPLHF. CDR3 sequence (DNA): TGTGCCAGCAGCTCCCACGATCAGGGGGGCTCTAGTTCACCCCTCCACTTT.

This chain joins TRBV6-5 and TRBJ1-3; D remains unclear. Germline V gene data show CDR1 as MNHEY and CDR2 as SVGAGI. The CDR3 extends over 14 amino acids. V was clipped by 2 bases and J by 2 bases, with 7 bases between them. CDR3 residues: CASSYGKTGNTIYF. The CDR3 DNA reads TGTGCCAGCAGTTACGGCAAAACTGGAAACACCATATATTTT.

This clone has just a few counts. The rearrangement uses TRBV27 and TRBJ1-6; a possible D gene is TRBD1 (5 bases). The germline CDR1 and CDR2 sequences are MNHEY and SMNVEV (reference sequence). The CDR3 loop spans 14 amino acids. V shed 8 bases and J shed 4 bases, with 12 bases lying between them. CDR3 in amino acids: CASSRGMYNSPLHF. CDR3 in DNA: TGTGCCAGCTCGCGGGGGATGTATAATTCACCCCTCCACTTT.

This clone was counted between two and nine times. The J gene is TRBJ1-4, the V gene TRBV4-2; D possibly corresponds to TRBD1 (5 bases). V lost 1 base and J lost 8, with 11 bases in between. This CDR3 is built from 14 residues. Germline CDR1 reads LGHNA; CDR2 reads YNFKEQ. CDR3 DNA: TGTGCCAGCAGCCAAGGAGGGGTTGGGGAAAAACTGTTTTTT. Protein: CASSQGGVGEKLFF.